This entry is about one T cell receptor beta chain. This CDR3 is built from 13 residues. The V end was cut by 1 base, the J end by 5 bases, with 10 bases between. Per germline, CDR1 SGDLS and CDR2 YYNGEE. This record belongs to a study of blood T cell repertoires in COVID-19. Turning to the study itself: The study drew acute and convalescent COVID-19 samples from the United States, Italy and Spain. From T cells, B-cell-depleted T cells, or PBMCs came the material, which was cDNA or gDNA.

As handled by the study authors: Counts of nucleated cells, estimated from reference gene primer amplification, were obtained. Here immunoSEQ multiplex PCR was the method, and the copy in TCRdb shows in-frame clones only, minus some. V, J and clone size derive from that table, while D and trimming were established from the DNA sequence. The table has 55,000 to 70,000 clones, over 80% seen once; the top ten hold approximately 3.5%. The source of this sequence is an elderly woman with acute or convalescent COVID-19. The specimen sequenced was peripheral blood. The chain combines TRBV9 with TRBJ2-7; no definite D call. The CDR3, as DNA: TGTGCCAGCAGCGTAACGGGTCATAACGAGCAGTACTTC. Translating gives CASSVTGHNEQYF.